This T cell receptor (beta chain) was identified in a study of yellow fever vaccine responses in identical twins. Study outcomes and limitations: As reported, the vaccine T cell response of twins seemed partly convergent and partly personalized.

This clonotype has only a few counts. Its antigen is as yet unknown. MiXCR, run by TCRdb on the RT-PCR reads, gives a single entry per CDR3 protein. The data hold thousands of distinct CDR3 sequences, with 8.7% observed a single time. This sequence was found in a woman aged 18 to 35 who received the yellow fever vaccine. The specimen was T cells from blood (PBMCs), unsorted or a sorted subset (not recorded which), collected 2 to 3 years after vaccination.

CDR3 protein: CASSYPGTGGEETQYF. CDR3 DNA: TGTGCCAGCAGTTATCCCGGGACAGGGGGCGAAGAGACCCAGTACTTC. V usage is TRBV7-6 and J usage is TRBJ2-5; TRBD1 matches 12 bases. The J segment lost 3 bases and the V segment lost 6 bases, leaving 8 bases of the junction unmatched. This CDR3 is built from 16 residues. In germline, CDR1 is SGHVS, CDR2 FNYEAQ. Variable domain in full (rest from reference TRBV7-6 and TRBJ2-5): GAGVSQSPRYKVTKRGQDVALRCDPISGHVSLYWYRQALGQGPEFLTYFNYEAQQDKSGLPNDRFSAERPEGSISTLTIQRTEQRDSAMYRCASSYPGTGGEETQYFGPGTRLLVL.